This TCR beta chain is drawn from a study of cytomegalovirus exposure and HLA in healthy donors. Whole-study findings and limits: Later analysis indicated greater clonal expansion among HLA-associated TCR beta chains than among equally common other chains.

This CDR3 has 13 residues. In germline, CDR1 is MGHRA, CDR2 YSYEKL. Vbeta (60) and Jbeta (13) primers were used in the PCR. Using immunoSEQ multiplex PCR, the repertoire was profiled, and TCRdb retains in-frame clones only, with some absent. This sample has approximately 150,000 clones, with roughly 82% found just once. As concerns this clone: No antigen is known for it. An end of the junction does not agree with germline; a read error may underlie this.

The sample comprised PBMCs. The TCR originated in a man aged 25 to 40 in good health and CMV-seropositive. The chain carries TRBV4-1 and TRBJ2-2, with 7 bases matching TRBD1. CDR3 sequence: CASSHRQGRGAVF. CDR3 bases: TGCGCCAGCAGCCATCGACAGGGCCGGGGAGCTGTTTTT.